The clone carrying this TCR beta chain was observed a handful of times. The data are from a study of blood T cell repertoires in COVID-19. The table came from immunoSEQ multiplex PCR; TCRdb's copy has only in-frame clones and leaves some out. There are 150,000 to 200,000 clones in the sample; around nine tenths occur only once, and around a tenth lies in the top ten. This CDR3 contains 17 residues. The V end lost 0 bases, the J end lost 4 bases, and 19 bases lay between the germline ends. CDR1 is SGHRS and CDR2 is YFSETQ in the germline V gene. The sequence came from a woman in her seventies with COVID-19, enrolled during active disease. The chain combines TRBV5-1 with TRBJ1-1; tentatively, D is TRBD1 (5 bases). Source material: peripheral blood. CDR3: CASSLGAGRPDFTEAFF. DNA for the CDR3: TGCGCCAGCAGCTTGGGGGCAGGGAGGCCAGATTTCACTGAAGCTTTCTTT. The full variable domain, completed using reference TRBV5-1 and TRBJ1-1, is KAGVTQTPRYLIKTRGQQVTLSCSPISGHRSVSWYQQTPGQGLQFLFEYFSETQRNKGNFPGRFSGRQFSNSRSEMNVSTLELGDSALYLCASSLGAGRPDFTEAFFGQGTRLTVV.